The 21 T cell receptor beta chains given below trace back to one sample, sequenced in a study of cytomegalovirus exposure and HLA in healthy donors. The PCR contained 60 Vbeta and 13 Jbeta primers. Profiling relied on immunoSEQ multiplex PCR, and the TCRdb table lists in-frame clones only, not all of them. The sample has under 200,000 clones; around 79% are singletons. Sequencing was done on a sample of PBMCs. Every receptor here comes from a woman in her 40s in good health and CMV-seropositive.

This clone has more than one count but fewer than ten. The CDR3 region has the DNA TGTGCCAGCAGCTCGTTCGGGAGCCGGGAAAAACTGTTTTTT. This codes for CASSSFGSREKLFF. J is TRBJ1-4 and V is TRBV7-2; D call uncertain. Trimming left V 4 bases short and J 8 bases short, with 14 bases between. The CDR3 is made up of 14 amino acids. Germline values: CDR1 SGHTA, CDR2 FQGNSA.

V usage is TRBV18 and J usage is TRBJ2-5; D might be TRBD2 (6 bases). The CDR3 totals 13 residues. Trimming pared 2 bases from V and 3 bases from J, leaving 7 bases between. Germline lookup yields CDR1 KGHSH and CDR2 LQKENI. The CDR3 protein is CASSPTGEETQYF. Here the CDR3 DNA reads TGTGCCAGCTCACCAACGGGAGAAGAGACCCAGTACTTC.

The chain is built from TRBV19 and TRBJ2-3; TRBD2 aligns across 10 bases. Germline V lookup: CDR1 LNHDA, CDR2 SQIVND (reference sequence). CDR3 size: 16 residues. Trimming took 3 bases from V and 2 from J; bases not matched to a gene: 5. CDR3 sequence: CASSMVAGGLTDTQYF. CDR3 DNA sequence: TGTGCCAGTAGTATGGTAGCGGGGGGACTCACAGATACGCAGTATTTT. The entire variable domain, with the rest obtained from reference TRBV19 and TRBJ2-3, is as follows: DGGITQSPKYLFRKEGQNVTLSCEQNLNHDAMYWYRQDPGQGLRLIYYSQIVNDFQKGDIAEGYSVSREKKESFPLTVTSAQKNPTAFYLCASSMVAGGLTDTQYFGPGTRLTVL.

DNA for the CDR3: TGTGCCAGCAGCTTAAGGACAGGGTACGAGCAGTACTTC. This codes for CASSLRTGYEQYF. The chain is built from TRBV11-3 and TRBJ2-7; 8 positions agree with TRBD1. The ends lost 2 bases at V and 4 bases at J; junction bases unmatched: 1. The CDR3 runs 13 residues. The germline V gene encodes CDR1 SGHNT and CDR2 YENEEA. The full variable domain, completed using reference TRBV11-3 and TRBJ2-7, is EAGVVQSPRYKIIEKKQPVAFWCNPISGHNTLYWYLQNLGQGPELLIRYENEEAVDDSQLPKDRFSAERLKGVDSTLKIQPAELGDSAVYLCASSLRTGYEQYFGPGTRLTVT.

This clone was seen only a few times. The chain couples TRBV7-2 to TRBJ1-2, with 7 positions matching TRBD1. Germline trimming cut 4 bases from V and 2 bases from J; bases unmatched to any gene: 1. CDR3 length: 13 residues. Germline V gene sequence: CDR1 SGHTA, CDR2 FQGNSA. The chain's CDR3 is CASSSGQNYGYTF. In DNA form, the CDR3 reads TGTGCCAGCAGCTCGGGACAGAACTATGGCTACACCTTC.

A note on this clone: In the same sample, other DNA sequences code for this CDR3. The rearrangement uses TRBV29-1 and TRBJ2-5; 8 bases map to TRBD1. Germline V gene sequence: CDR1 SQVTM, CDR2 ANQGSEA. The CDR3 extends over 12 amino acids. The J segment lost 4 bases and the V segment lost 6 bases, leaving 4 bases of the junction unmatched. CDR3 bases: TGCAGCGTCCAGGGGGCTGGAGAGACCCAGTACTTC. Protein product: CSVQGAGETQYF.

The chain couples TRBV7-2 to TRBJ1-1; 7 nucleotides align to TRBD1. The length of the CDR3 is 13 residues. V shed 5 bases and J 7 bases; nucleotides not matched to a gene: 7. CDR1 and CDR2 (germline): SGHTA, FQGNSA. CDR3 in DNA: TGTGCCAGCAGCCACGGGACAGCCATTGAAGCTTTCTTT. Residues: CASSHGTAIEAFF.

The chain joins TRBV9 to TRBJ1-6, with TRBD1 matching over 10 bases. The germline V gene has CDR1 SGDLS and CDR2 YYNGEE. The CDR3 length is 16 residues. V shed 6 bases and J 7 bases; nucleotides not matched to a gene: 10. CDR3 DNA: TGTGCCAGCAACCCATCGGGGACAGGGGTAAATTCACCCCTCCACTTT. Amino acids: CASNPSGTGVNSPLHF.

Here the CDR3 reads CASSPMRLAGLETQYF. CDR3 coding DNA: TGTGCCAGCAGCCCAATGAGACTAGCGGGGTTGGAGACCCAGTACTTC. This chain joins TRBV7-2 and TRBJ2-5, with 11 bases fitting TRBD2. Germline V CDR1 and CDR2: SGHTA, FQGNSA. The CDR3 is 16 amino acids. After removal of 5 bases from V and 5 bases from J, the junction contained 10 bases not matched to a gene.

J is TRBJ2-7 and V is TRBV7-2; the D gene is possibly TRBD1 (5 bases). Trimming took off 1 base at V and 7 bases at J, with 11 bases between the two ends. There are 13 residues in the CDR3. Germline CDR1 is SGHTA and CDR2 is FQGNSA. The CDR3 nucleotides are TGTGCCAGCAGCTTAGAGGAACAGGTGGAGCAGTACTTC. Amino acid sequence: CASSLEEQVEQYF.

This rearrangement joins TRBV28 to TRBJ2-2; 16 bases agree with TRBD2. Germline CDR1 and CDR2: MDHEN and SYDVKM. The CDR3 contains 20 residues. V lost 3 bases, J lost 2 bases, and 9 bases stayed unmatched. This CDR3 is CASSLDTGTSGGANTGELFF. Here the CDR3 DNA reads TGTGCCAGCAGTTTGGATACCGGGACTAGCGGGGGGGCCAACACCGGGGAGCTGTTTTTT.

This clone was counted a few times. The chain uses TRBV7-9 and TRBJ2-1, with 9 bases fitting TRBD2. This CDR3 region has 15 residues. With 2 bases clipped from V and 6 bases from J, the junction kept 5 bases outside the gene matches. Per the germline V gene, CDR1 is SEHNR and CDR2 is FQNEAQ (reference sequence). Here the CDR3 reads CASSLRAGGVNEQFF. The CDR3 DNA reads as TGTGCCAGCAGCTTAAGAGCGGGAGGTGTCAATGAGCAGTTCTTC. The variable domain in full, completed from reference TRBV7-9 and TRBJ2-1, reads DTGVSQNPRHKITKRGQNVTFRCDPISEHNRLYWYRQTLGQGPEFLTYFQNEAQLEKSRLLSDRFSAERPKGSFSTLEIQRTEQGDSAMYLCASSLRAGGVNEQFFGPGTRLTVL.

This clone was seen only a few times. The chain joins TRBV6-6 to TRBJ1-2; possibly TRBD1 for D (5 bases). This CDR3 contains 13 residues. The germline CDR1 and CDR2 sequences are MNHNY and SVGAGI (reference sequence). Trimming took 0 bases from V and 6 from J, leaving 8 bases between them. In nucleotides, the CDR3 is TGTGCCAGCAGTTACTCAGGGGATCATGGCTACACCTTC. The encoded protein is CASSYSGDHGYTF.

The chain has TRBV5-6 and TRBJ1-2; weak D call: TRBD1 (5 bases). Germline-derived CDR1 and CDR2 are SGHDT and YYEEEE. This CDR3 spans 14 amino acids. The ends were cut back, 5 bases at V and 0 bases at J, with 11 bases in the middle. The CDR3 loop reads CASRSQGSNYGYTF. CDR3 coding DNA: TGTGCCAGCAGATCCCAGGGCTCTAACTATGGCTACACCTTC. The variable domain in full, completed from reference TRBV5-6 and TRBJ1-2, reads DAGVTQSPTHLIKTRGQQVTLRCSPKSGHDTVSWYQQALGQGPQFIFQYYEEEERQRGNFPDRFSGHQFPNYSSELNVNALLLGDSALYLCASRSQGSNYGYTFGSGTRLTVV.

The CDR3 sequence is CASSVTGTGDTEAFF. CDR3 DNA sequence: TGCGCCAGCAGCGTGACCGGGACAGGGGACACTGAAGCTTTCTTT. J is TRBJ1-1 and V is TRBV5-1; 10 nucleotides align to TRBD1. Trimming removed 4 bases from V and 3 bases from J; junction bases left unmatched: 6. Germline lookup yields CDR1 SGHRS and CDR2 YFSETQ. CDR3 size: 15 residues.

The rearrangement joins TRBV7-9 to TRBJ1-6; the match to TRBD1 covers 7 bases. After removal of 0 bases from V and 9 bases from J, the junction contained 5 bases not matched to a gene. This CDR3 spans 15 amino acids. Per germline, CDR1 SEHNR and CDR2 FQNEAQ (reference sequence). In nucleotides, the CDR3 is TGTGCCAGCAGCTTAGCGGGGACAGTTGGTTCACCCCTCCACTTT. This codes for CASSLAGTVGSPLHF.

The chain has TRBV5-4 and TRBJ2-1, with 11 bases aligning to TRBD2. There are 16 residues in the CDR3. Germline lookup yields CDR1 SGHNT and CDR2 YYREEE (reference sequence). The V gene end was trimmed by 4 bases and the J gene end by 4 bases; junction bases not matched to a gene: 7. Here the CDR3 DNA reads TGTGCCAGCAGCATCCTAACTAGCGGGAGATACAATGAGCAGTTCTTC. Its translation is CASSILTSGRYNEQFF.

In DNA form, the CDR3 reads TGCGCCAGCAGCTTGGGGTCCGGGGTCAGTTCTAACTATGGCTACACCTTC. Residues: CASSLGSGVSSNYGYTF. The chain couples TRBV5-1 to TRBJ1-2; D is undetermined. Germline lookup yields CDR1 SGHRS and CDR2 YFSETQ. CDR3 length: 17 residues. V shed 0 bases and J shed 0 bases, with 15 bases lying between them. Full variable domain (remainder filled in from reference TRBV5-1 and TRBJ1-2): KAGVTQTPRYLIKTRGQQVTLSCSPISGHRSVSWYQQTPGQGLQFLFEYFSETQRNKGNFPGRFSGRQFSNSRSEMNVSTLELGDSALYLCASSLGSGVSSNYGYTFGSGTRLTVV.

The CDR3 protein is CASSQDRKGVYEQYF. The CDR3 bases are TGTGCCAGCAGCCAAGATCGAAAGGGGGTCTACGAGCAGTACTTC. The rearrangement uses TRBV14 and TRBJ2-7; tentatively, D is TRBD1 (6 bases). This CDR3 spans 15 amino acids. CDR1 SGHDN and CDR2 FVKESK come from the germline V gene. The V end lost 0 bases, the J end lost 3 bases, and 12 bases lay between the germline ends.

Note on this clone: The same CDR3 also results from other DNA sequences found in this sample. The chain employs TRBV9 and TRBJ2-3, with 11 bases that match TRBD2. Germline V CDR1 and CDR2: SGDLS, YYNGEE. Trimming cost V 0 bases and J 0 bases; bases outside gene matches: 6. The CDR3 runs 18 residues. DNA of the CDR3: TGTGCCAGCAGCGTAGCTCTAGCGGGGGGCTCTAGCACAGATACGCAGTATTTT. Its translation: CASSVALAGGSSTDTQYF.

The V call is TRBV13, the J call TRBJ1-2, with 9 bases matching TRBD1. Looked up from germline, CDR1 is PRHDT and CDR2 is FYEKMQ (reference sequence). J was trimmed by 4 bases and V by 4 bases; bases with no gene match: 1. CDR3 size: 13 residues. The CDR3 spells CASSSTGGYGYTF. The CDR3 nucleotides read TGTGCCAGCAGCTCGACAGGGGGCTATGGCTACACCTTC.